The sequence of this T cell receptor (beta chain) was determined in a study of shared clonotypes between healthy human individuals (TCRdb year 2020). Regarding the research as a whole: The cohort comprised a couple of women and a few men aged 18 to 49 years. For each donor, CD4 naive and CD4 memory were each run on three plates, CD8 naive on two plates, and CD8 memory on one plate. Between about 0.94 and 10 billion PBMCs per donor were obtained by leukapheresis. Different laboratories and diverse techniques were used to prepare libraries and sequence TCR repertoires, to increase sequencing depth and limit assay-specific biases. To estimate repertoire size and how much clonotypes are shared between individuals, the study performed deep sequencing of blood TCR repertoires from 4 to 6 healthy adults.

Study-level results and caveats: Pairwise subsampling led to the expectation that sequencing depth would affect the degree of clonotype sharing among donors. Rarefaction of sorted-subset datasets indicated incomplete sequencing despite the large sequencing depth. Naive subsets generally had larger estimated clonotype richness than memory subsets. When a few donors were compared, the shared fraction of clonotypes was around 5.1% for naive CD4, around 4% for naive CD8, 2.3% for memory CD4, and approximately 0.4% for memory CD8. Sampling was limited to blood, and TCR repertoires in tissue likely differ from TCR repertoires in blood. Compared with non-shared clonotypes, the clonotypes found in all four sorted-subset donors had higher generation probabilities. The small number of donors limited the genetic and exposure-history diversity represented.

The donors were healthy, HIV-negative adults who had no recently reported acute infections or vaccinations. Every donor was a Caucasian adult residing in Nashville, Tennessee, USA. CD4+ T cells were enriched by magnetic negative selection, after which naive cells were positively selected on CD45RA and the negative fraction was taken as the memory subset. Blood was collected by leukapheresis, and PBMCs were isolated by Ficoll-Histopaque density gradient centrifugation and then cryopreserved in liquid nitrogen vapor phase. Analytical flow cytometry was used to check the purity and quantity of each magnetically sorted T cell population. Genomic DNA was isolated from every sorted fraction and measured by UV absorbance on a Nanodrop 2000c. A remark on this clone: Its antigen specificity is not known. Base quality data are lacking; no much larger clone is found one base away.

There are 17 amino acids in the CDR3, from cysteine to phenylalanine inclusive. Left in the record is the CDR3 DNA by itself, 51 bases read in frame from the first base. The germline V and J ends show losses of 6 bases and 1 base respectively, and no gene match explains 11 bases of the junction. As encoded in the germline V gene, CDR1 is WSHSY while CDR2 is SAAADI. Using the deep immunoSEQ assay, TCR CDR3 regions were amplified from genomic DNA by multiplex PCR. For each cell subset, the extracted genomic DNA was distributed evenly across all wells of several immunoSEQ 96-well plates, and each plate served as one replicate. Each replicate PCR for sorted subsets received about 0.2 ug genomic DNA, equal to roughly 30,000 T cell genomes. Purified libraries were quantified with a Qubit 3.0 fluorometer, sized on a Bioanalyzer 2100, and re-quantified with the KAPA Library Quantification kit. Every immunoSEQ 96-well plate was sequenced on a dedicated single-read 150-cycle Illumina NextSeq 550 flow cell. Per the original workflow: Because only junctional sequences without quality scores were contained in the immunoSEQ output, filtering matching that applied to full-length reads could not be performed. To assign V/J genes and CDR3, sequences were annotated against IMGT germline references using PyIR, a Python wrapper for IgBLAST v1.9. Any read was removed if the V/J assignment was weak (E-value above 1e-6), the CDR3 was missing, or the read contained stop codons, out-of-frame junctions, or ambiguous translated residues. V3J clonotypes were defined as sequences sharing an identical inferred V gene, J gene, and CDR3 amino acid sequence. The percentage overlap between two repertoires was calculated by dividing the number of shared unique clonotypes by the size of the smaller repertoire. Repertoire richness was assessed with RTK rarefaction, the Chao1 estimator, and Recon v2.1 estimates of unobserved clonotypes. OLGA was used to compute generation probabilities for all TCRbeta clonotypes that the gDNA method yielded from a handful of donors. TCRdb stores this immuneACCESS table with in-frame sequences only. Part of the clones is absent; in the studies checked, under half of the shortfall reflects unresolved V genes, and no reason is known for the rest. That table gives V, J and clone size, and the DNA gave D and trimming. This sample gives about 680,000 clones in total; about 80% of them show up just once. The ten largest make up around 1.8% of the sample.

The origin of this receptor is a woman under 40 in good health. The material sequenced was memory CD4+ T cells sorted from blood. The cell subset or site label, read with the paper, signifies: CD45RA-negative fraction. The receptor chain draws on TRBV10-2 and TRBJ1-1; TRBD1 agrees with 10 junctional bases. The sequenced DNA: TGCGCCAGCAGCATCCGGGACAGGGGTTTAAGGAACACTGAAGCTTTCTTT. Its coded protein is CASSIRDRGLRNTEAFF.